This T cell receptor beta chain was identified during a study of blood T cell repertoires in COVID-19. Profiling relied on immunoSEQ multiplex PCR, and the TCRdb table lists in-frame clones only, not all of them. Of under 400,000 clones listed, roughly 90% are singletons. CDR3 length: 17 residues. The V gene end was trimmed by 0 bases and the J gene end by 1 base; junction bases not matched to a gene: 6. Germline CDR1 reads SGHTA; CDR2 reads FQGTGA. This clone appeared once. The clonotype was recovered from a young man with active or convalescent COVID-19. The chain couples TRBV7-3 to TRBJ2-3; TRBD1 matches at 8 bases. The source material was peripheral blood. The CDR3, as DNA: TGTGCCAGCAGCTTAACGCTAGGGACAGGCGGCACAGATACGCAGTATTTT. Protein: CASSLTLGTGGTDTQYF. Full variable domain (missing parts from reference TRBV7-3 and TRBJ2-3): GAGVSQTPSNKVTEKGKYVELRCDPISGHTALYWYRQSLGQGPEFLIYFQGTGAADDSGLPNDRFFAVRPEGSVSTLKIQRTERGDSAVYLCASSLTLGTGGTDTQYFGPGTRLTVL.